The present entry profiles one T cell receptor beta chain with its context. This specimen belongs to a study of blood T cell repertoires in COVID-19. Across the whole study: Sites in the United States, Italy and Spain provided acute and convalescent COVID-19 samples. From T cells, B-cell-depleted T cells, or PBMCs came the material, which was cDNA or gDNA.

Generated by immunoSEQ multiplex PCR, the TCRdb table keeps only in-frame clones and is missing some. This table has almost 95,000 clones, 70% to 85% appearing once. J was trimmed by 2 bases and V by 0 bases; bases with no gene match: 8. The CDR3 runs to 17 residues. Germline V gene data show CDR1 as SGDLS and CDR2 as YYNGEE. This clonotype originated in a woman in her fifties or sixties in a cohort sampled during active or convalescent COVID-19. The chain links TRBV9 to TRBJ1-3, with 7 bases matching TRBD1. The sample taken for sequencing was peripheral blood. CDR3 bases: TGTGCCAGCAGCGTAGTTCCAGGGGGGATAGCTGGAAACACCATATATTTT. Amino acids: CASSVVPGGIAGNTIYF.